This T cell receptor (beta chain) was sequenced for a study of graft-versus-host responses after intestinal transplantation. Whole-study context: Recipients had multivisceral, liver-intestinal, or isolated intestinal transplants.

Germline-derived CDR1 and CDR2 are MNHEY and SMNVEV (reference sequence). V was trimmed by 5 bases and J by 7 bases, leaving 21 bases between them. This CDR3 contains 16 residues. Clones were read by immunoSEQ multiplex PCR, and TCRdb kept only the in-frame ones, dropping some. The table records about 120,000 clones, around 93% of them present only once. This clone appeared once. The antigen remains unidentified. This receptor was taken from a human donor who received an intestinal transplant. The V gene is TRBV27, the J gene TRBJ2-1; no firm D call. The starting material was unstimulated CD4+ T cells sorted from spleen or lymph node cells, obtained before intestinal transplant. The CDR3 here is CASSQILQPARNEQFF. The CDR3 nucleotides are TGTGCCAGCAGTCAAATCCTCCAACCGGCGAGGAATGAGCAGTTCTTC.